This TCR beta chain was found in a study of blood T cell repertoires in COVID-19. Germline-derived CDR1 and CDR2 are SGHAT and FQNNGV. V was clipped by 2 bases and J by 5 bases, with 15 bases between them. The CDR3 consists of 15 residues. Repertoires were generated with immunoSEQ multiplex PCR, while TCRdb's copy carries only in-frame clones and drops some. The sample includes more than 110,000 clones, 78% seen only once; the top ten take approximately 6%. The sequence was collected from a woman in her 50s who had recovered from COVID-19. Material: PBMCs or T cells enriched from blood (not recorded which). The chain links TRBV11-2 to TRBJ1-2, with D uncertain. The CDR3 DNA follows: TGTGCCAGCAGCTTAATCATCCAGGCAGCTTATGGCTACACCTTC. It is translated as CASSLIIQAAYGYTF.